The entry that follows covers one T cell receptor (beta chain) sequence. Its target is not known. This sample was taken from a study of cytomegalovirus exposure and HLA in healthy donors. Study-level results: A few chains tied to CMV proved CMV antigen-specific in vitro. The study assumed roughly uniform donor sequencing depth for presence/absence analyses. No immune exposure information besides CMV serostatus was available. Earlier results showed most TCR beta V segments being productive about 87% or about 30% of the time.

Primers: 60 Vbeta forward and 13 Jbeta reverse. TCRdb's copy holds only in-frame clones and misses some; the assay was immunoSEQ multiplex PCR. Among about 160,000 clones listed, roughly 82% were seen once. The TCR was taken from a man aged 45-65 years in good health and CMV-seropositive. The sequenced material came from PBMCs.

Written as DNA, the CDR3 is TGTGCCAGCAGTGAAAGAGGGGGTTTTAATGAAAAACTGTTTTTT. Its protein product is CASSERGGFNEKLFF. The genes are TRBV6-1 and TRBJ1-4; perhaps TRBD1 as D (6 bases). V lost 2 bases to trimming and J lost 4 bases, with 11 bases between them. CDR3 length: 15 residues. CDR1 MNHNS and CDR2 SASEGT come from the germline V gene.